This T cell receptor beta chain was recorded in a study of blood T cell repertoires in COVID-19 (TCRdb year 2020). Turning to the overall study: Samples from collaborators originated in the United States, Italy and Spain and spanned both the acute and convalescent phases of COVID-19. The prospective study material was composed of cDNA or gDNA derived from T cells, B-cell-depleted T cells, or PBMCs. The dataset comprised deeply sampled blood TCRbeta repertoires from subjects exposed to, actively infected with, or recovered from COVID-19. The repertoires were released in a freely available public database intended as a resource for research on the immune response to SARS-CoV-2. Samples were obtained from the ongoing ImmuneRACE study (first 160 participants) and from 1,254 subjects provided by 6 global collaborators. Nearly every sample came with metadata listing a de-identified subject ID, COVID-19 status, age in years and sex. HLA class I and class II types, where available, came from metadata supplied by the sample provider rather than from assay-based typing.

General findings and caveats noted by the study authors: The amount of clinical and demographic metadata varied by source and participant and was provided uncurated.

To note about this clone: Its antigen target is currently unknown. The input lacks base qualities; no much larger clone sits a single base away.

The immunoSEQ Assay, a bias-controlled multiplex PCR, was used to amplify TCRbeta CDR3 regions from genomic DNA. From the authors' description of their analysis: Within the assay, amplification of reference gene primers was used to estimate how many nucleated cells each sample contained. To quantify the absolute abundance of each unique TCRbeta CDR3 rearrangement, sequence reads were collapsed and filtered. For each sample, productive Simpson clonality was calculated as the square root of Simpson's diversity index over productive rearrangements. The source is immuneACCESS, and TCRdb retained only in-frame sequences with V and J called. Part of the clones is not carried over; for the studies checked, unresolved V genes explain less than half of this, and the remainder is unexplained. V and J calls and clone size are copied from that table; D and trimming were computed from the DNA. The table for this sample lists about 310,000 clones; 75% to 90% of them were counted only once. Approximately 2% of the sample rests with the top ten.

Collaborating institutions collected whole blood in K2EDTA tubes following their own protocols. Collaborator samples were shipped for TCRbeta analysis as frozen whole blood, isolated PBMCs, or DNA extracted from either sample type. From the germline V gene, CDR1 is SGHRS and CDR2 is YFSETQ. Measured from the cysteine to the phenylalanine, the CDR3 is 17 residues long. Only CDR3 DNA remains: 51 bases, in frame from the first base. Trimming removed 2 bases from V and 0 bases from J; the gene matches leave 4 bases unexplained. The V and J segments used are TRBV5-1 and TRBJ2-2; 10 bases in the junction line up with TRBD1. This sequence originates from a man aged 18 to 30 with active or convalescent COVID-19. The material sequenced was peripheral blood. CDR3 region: CASSLWTGGSNTGELFF. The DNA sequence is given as TGCGCCAGCAGCTTATGGACAGGGGGATCGAACACCGGGGAGCTGTTTTTT.